These T cell receptor beta chains were read from a single sample in a study of read filtering for tumor transcriptome and immune sequencing. One entry per CDR3 protein results from TCRdb running MiXCR on the reads. This sample has under 150,000 distinct CDR3 sequences, with less than 15% found just once. The sequencing input was a population of CD138-negative cells sorted from bone marrow. These receptors all come from a donor over 35 with multiple myeloma. CDR3s include the opening cysteine and the closing phenylalanine or tryptophan. D genes are given only for firm matches. Not all rows give a size; the values are once, few, many and, for expanded clones, a class.

D: TRBD2
V: TRBV29-1
size: many
J: TRBJ2-1
CDR3: CSVEGTSLDNEQFF
DNA: TGCAGCGTTGAGGGGACTAGCCTTGACAATGAGCAGTTCTTC

D: TRBD1
V: TRBV29-1
size: few
J: TRBJ1-1
CDR3: CSVKVGQGGTEAFF
DNA: TGCAGCGTTAAGGTAGGACAGGGAGGCACTGAAGCTTTCTTT

D: .
V: TRBV29-1
size: many
J: TRBJ1-1
CDR3: CSVQGYPEAFF
DNA: TGCAGCGTCCAGGGTTACCCTGAAGCTTTCTTT

D: .
V: TRBV7-2
size: many
J: TRBJ2-1
CDR3: CASSLRGNDYNEQFF
DNA: TGTGCCAGCAGCTTACGCGGTAACGATTACAATGAGCAGTTCTTC

D: TRBD2
V: TRBV5-1
size: many
J: TRBJ2-3
CDR3: CASSLAGLAGGTDTQYF
DNA: TGCGCCAGCAGCTTGGCGGGACTAGCGGGAGGAACAGATACGCAGTATTTT

D: TRBD2
V: TRBV12-5
size: many
J: TRBJ2-1
CDR3: CASGLFEREGRIF
DNA: TGTGCTAGTGGTTTGTTCGAACGGGAGGGAAGGATCTTC

D: .
V: TRBV30
size: many
J: TRBJ1-5
CDR3: CAWSVRSFNQPQHF
DNA: TGTGCCTGGAGTGTACGCAGCTTCAATCAGCCCCAGCATTTT

D: TRBD2
V: TRBV5-1
size: many
J: TRBJ2-7
CDR3: CASSLGPSGGITSYEQYF
DNA: TGCGCCAGCAGCTTGGGACCTAGCGGGGGTATTACCTCCTACGAGCAGTACTTC

D: TRBD2
V: TRBV19
size: many
J: TRBJ2-1
CDR3: CASTSQREGGNEQFF
DNA: TGTGCCAGTACCTCTCAGCGGGAGGGAGGTAATGAGCAGTTCTTC

D: .
V: TRBV2
size: .
J: TRBJ1-1
CDR3: CASSEVGGANTEAFF
DNA: TGTGCCAGCAGTGAAGTCGGGGGGGCGAACACTGAAGCTTTCTTT

D: TRBD2
V: TRBV6-6
size: many
J: TRBJ2-1
CDR3: CASSQREMSYNEQFF
DNA: TGTGCCAGCAGTCAGCGGGAGATGAGTTACAATGAGCAGTTCTTC

D: .
V: TRBV5-4
size: many
J: TRBJ2-1
CDR3: CASSFRDIYNEQFF
DNA: TGTGCCAGCAGCTTCCGGGACATTTACAATGAGCAGTTCTTC

D: TRBD1
V: TRBV3-1
size: many
J: TRBJ2-3
CDR3: CASSPYRGVPDTQYF
DNA: TGTGCCAGCAGCCCGTACAGGGGGGTTCCAGATACGCAGTATTTT

D: .
V: TRBV6-5
size: .
J: TRBJ1-1
CDR3: CASGHRMNTEAFF
DNA: TGTGCCAGCGGTCACAGGATGAACACTGAAGCTTTCTTT

D: TRBD1
V: TRBV14
size: many
J: TRBJ2-1
CDR3: CASSPWGDRAYNEQFF
DNA: TGTGCCAGCAGCCCGTGGGGAGACAGGGCCTACAATGAGCAGTTCTTC

D: .
V: TRBV20-1
size: .
J: TRBJ2-7
CDR3: CSASRGYEQYF
DNA: TGCAGTGCTAGTCGCGGCTACGAGCAGTACTTC

D: TRBD2
V: TRBV12-3/TRBV12-4
size: many
J: TRBJ2-7
CDR3: CASSLAGPGTSVSYEQYF
DNA: TGTGCCAGCAGTTTAGCGGGCCCCGGGACTAGCGTCTCCTACGAGCAGTACTTC

D: TRBD2
V: TRBV29-1
size: many
J: TRBJ2-6
CDR3: CSVEGLADSGANVLTF
DNA: TGCAGCGTTGAGGGACTAGCGGACTCTGGGGCCAACGTCCTGACTTTC

D: .
V: TRBV7-9
size: many
J: TRBJ2-2
CDR3: CASSLVGRNTGELFF
DNA: TGTGCCAGCAGCTTAGTGGGCAGGAACACCGGGGAGCTGTTTTTT

D: .
V: TRBV7-9
size: few
J: TRBJ1-1
CDR3: CAEGNLGNTEAFF
DNA: TGTGCCGAAGGAAATCTGGGGAACACTGAAGCTTTCTTT

D: .
V: TRBV11-3
size: many
J: TRBJ2-1
CDR3: CASSTRTDRSYNEQFF
DNA: TGTGCCAGCAGTACCAGGACAGACCGATCCTACAATGAGCAGTTCTTC

D: .
V: TRBV4-1
size: few
J: TRBJ1-1
CDR3: CASSQRRGQAGLKNTEAFF
DNA: TGCGCCAGCAGCCAACGTCGGGGCCAGGCTGGGTTGAAGAACACTGAAGCTTTCTTT

D: .
V: TRBV4-1
size: many
J: TRBJ2-6
CDR3: CASSRPTDGGANVLTF
DNA: TGCGCCAGCAGCCGCCCGACTGATGGAGGGGCCAACGTCCTGACTTTC

D: .
V: TRBV20-1
size: many
J: TRBJ1-5
CDR3: CSASTFAQPDQPQHF
DNA: TGCAGTGCTAGTACTTTCGCCCAGCCTGACCAGCCCCAGCATTTT

D: TRBD2
V: TRBV12-3/TRBV12-4
size: .
J: TRBJ2-2
CDR3: CASSPTGTSGWNTGELFF
DNA: TGTGCCAGCAGTCCAACCGGGACTAGCGGATGGAACACCGGGGAGCTGTTTTTT

D: TRBD1
V: TRBV20-1
size: many
J: TRBJ1-2
CDR3: CSARDREDGQGNGYTF
DNA: TGCAGTGCTAGAGATCGTGAAGATGGACAGGGAAATGGCTACACCTTC

D: .
V: TRBV6-2/TRBV6-3
size: many
J: TRBJ2-1
CDR3: CASSRDRNNEQFF
DNA: TGTGCCAGCAGTCGGGACCGAAACAATGAGCAGTTCTTC

D: .
V: TRBV2
size: many
J: TRBJ1-5
CDR3: CASSEDSLNQPQHF
DNA: TGTGCCAGCAGTGAAGACAGTTTAAATCAGCCCCAGCATTTT

D: TRBD2
V: TRBV27
size: many
J: TRBJ2-1
CDR3: CASSWGGSEQFF
DNA: TGTGCCAGCAGTTGGGGCGGGAGTGAGCAGTTCTTC

D: .
V: TRBV6-4
size: many
J: TRBJ2-1
CDR3: CASSGNGLNEQFF
DNA: TGTGCCAGCAGTGGAAACGGACTAAATGAGCAGTTCTTC

D: TRBD2
V: TRBV5-1
size: .
J: TRBJ2-5
CDR3: CASGGGNRQGTQYF
DNA: TGCGCCAGCGGGGGGGGGAACCGGCAAGGGACCCAGTACTTC